This TCR beta chain was documented in a study of OX40 agonist ivuxolimab in advanced cancers. Clones were sequenced by immunoSEQ multiplex PCR, and TCRdb holds only the in-frame ones, with some missing. The data hold 70,000 to 85,000 clones, with 84% observed a single time. The germline V gene encodes CDR1 SQVTM and CDR2 ANQGSEA. With 4 bases removed from V and 6 bases from J, the gap between germline ends came to 19 bases. The CDR3 contains 15 residues. V and J are TRBV29-1 and TRBJ2-1, with a weak D call TRBD1 (6 bases). Source: CD4+ or CD8+ T cells sorted from blood, taken in a trial of the OX40 agonist ivuxolimab. This TCR derives from an adult with an advanced solid tumor such as melanoma, head and neck, liver or kidney cancer. The CDR3 DNA sequence: TGCAGCGTTGTACGGCCTCTCACACAGGGCAATGAGCAGTTCTTC. It codes for CSVVRPLTQGNEQFF.